These T cell receptor beta chains were read from a single sample in a study of shared clonotypes between healthy human individuals. Profiling relied on immunoSEQ multiplex PCR, and the TCRdb table lists in-frame clones only, not all of them. The table records about 1 million clones, approximately 68% of them present only once. The sample consisted of memory CD4+ T cells sorted from blood. The receptor set was obtained from a man aged 18 to 30 in good health. CDR3s include the opening cysteine and the closing phenylalanine or tryptophan. The order of the fields is J gene, clone size, D gene, V gene, CDR3 protein, CDR3 DNA. A D gene is named only where the DNA matches it firmly. Clone size is shown for a subset of rows, as once, few, many or a class of expanded clone.

j_gene: TRBJ2-7
abundance: -
d_gene: TRBD1
v_gene: TRBV11-3
CDR3aa: CASSIGTGPYEQYF
CDR3nt: TGTGCCAGCAGCATCGGGACAGGGCCGTACGAGCAGTACTTC

j_gene: TRBJ2-7
abundance: -
d_gene: -
v_gene: TRBV9
CDR3aa: CASSPDVRGSGIQYF
CDR3nt: TGTGCCAGCAGCCCCGATGTCAGGGGTTCTGGGATTCAGTACTTC

j_gene: TRBJ2-7
abundance: few
d_gene: -
v_gene: TRBV18
CDR3aa: CASSPPSAGSYEQYF
CDR3nt: TGTGCCAGCTCACCACCGTCGGCGGGATCCTACGAGCAGTACTTC

j_gene: TRBJ2-5
abundance: few
d_gene: -
v_gene: TRBV18
CDR3aa: CASSPHPPGMTETQYF
CDR3nt: TGTGCCAGCTCACCCCACCCCCCAGGGATGACAGAGACCCAGTACTTC

j_gene: TRBJ2-1
abundance: once
d_gene: TRBD1
v_gene: TRBV2
CDR3aa: CASSGGDRGNEQFF
CDR3nt: TGTGCCAGCAGCGGGGGGGACAGGGGCAATGAGCAGTTCTTC

j_gene: TRBJ2-3
abundance: -
d_gene: TRBD2
v_gene: TRBV6-5
CDR3aa: CASSRGGPSTDTQYF
CDR3nt: TGTGCCAGTTCTCGCGGGGGACCTAGCACAGATACGCAGTATTTT

j_gene: TRBJ1-2
abundance: -
d_gene: -
v_gene: TRBV28
CDR3aa: CASSITNYGYTF
CDR3nt: TGTGCCAGCAGCATCACCAACTATGGCTACACCTTC

j_gene: TRBJ2-3
abundance: few
d_gene: TRBD2
v_gene: TRBV11-2
CDR3aa: CASTIRSGSWDTQYF
CDR3nt: TGTGCCAGCACCATTAGAAGCGGGAGCTGGGATACGCAGTATTTT

j_gene: TRBJ2-1
abundance: -
d_gene: -
v_gene: TRBV9
CDR3aa: CASSARDNYNEQFF
CDR3nt: TGTGCCAGCAGCGCCCGGGACAACTACAATGAGCAGTTCTTC

j_gene: TRBJ1-2
abundance: -
d_gene: TRBD1
v_gene: TRBV18
CDR3aa: CASSAGQGNYGYTF
CDR3nt: TGTGCCAGCTCGGCCGGACAGGGCAACTATGGCTACACCTTC

j_gene: TRBJ1-4
abundance: -
d_gene: -
v_gene: TRBV19
CDR3aa: CASRRQHATNEKLFF
CDR3nt: TGTGCCAGTAGAAGACAGCACGCAACTAATGAAAAACTGTTTTTT

j_gene: TRBJ2-5
abundance: -
d_gene: TRBD2
v_gene: TRBV5-3
CDR3aa: CARSLGLAGPYQETQYF
CDR3nt: TGTGCCAGAAGCTTAGGACTAGCGGGGCCGTACCAAGAGACCCAGTACTTC

j_gene: TRBJ1-3
abundance: -
d_gene: -
v_gene: TRBV30
CDR3aa: CAWSVRGASGAGNTIYF
CDR3nt: TGTGCCTGGAGTGTACGAGGAGCCTCTGGGGCTGGAAACACCATATATTTT

j_gene: TRBJ1-6
abundance: -
d_gene: -
v_gene: TRBV7-2
CDR3aa: CASSSGLGRAYNSPLHF
CDR3nt: TGTGCCAGCAGCTCCGGACTTGGGAGGGCCTATAATTCACCCCTCCACTTT

j_gene: TRBJ2-2
abundance: -
d_gene: -
v_gene: TRBV5-1
CDR3aa: CASSLRQQTNTGELFF
CDR3nt: TGCGCCAGCAGCTTGCGGCAGCAAACGAACACCGGGGAGCTGTTTTTT

j_gene: TRBJ2-7
abundance: -
d_gene: TRBD2
v_gene: TRBV9
CDR3aa: CASSVGTSNEQYF
CDR3nt: TGTGCCAGCAGCGTAGGGACTAGCAACGAGCAGTACTTC

j_gene: TRBJ1-6
abundance: few
d_gene: TRBD1
v_gene: TRBV19
CDR3aa: CASTAGPQGVYNSPLHF
CDR3nt: TGTGCCAGTACCGCGGGACCCCAGGGGGTTTATAATTCACCCCTCCACTTT

j_gene: TRBJ2-5
abundance: -
d_gene: -
v_gene: TRBV18
CDR3aa: CASSFQVATQETQYF
CDR3nt: TGTGCCAGCTCATTTCAGGTAGCAACCCAAGAGACCCAGTACTTC

j_gene: TRBJ2-7
abundance: -
d_gene: TRBD2
v_gene: TRBV4-3
CDR3aa: CASSQDSLAGGNIHYEQYF
CDR3nt: TGCGCCAGCAGCCAAGATTCACTAGCGGGAGGCAATATCCACTACGAGCAGTACTTC

j_gene: TRBJ1-5
abundance: -
d_gene: -
v_gene: TRBV18
CDR3aa: CASSPGGLSNQPQHF
CDR3nt: TGTGCCAGCTCACCGGGCGGGCTTAGCAATCAGCCCCAGCATTTT

j_gene: TRBJ1-5
abundance: -
d_gene: -
v_gene: TRBV27
CDR3aa: CASSESQPKPQHF
CDR3nt: TGTGCCAGCAGCGAGAGCCAACCCAAGCCCCAGCATTTT

j_gene: TRBJ1-1
abundance: -
d_gene: TRBD1
v_gene: TRBV10-3
CDR3aa: CAISLSVQGRTEAFF
CDR3nt: TGTGCCATCAGCCTTTCGGTACAGGGGCGGACTGAAGCTTTCTTT

j_gene: TRBJ2-2
abundance: few
d_gene: -
v_gene: TRBV9
CDR3aa: CASSVHRVGTGELFF
CDR3nt: TGTGCCAGCAGCGTCCACAGGGTTGGGACCGGGGAGCTGTTTTTT

j_gene: TRBJ2-2
abundance: -
d_gene: -
v_gene: TRBV9
CDR3aa: CASSVPGRKDTGELFF
CDR3nt: TGTGCCAGCAGCGTACCAGGAAGAAAGGACACCGGGGAGCTGTTTTTT

j_gene: TRBJ1-1
abundance: -
d_gene: -
v_gene: TRBV20-1
CDR3aa: CSASGLREAFF
CDR3nt: TGCAGTGCCTCAGGGTTACGTGAAGCTTTCTTT

j_gene: TRBJ2-2
abundance: -
d_gene: TRBD1
v_gene: TRBV18
CDR3aa: CASSPPGRGPNTGELFF
CDR3nt: TGTGCCAGCTCACCACCGGGCAGGGGGCCGAACACCGGGGAGCTGTTTTTT

j_gene: TRBJ2-7
abundance: -
d_gene: -
v_gene: TRBV28
CDR3aa: CASIGDYEQYF
CDR3nt: TGTGCCAGCATTGGAGATTACGAGCAGTACTTC

j_gene: TRBJ1-2
abundance: -
d_gene: -
v_gene: TRBV5-1
CDR3aa: CASSLQGRGGDYGYTF
CDR3nt: TGCGCCAGCAGCTTGCAGGGCAGGGGAGGTGACTATGGCTACACCTTC

j_gene: TRBJ2-1
abundance: -
d_gene: TRBD2
v_gene: TRBV5-8
CDR3aa: CASSLSIGGGPREQFF
CDR3nt: TGTGCCAGCAGCTTGAGTATTGGGGGAGGGCCTAGGGAGCAGTTCTTC

j_gene: TRBJ2-1
abundance: -
d_gene: -
v_gene: TRBV10-1
CDR3aa: CASSEARQVAIQFF
CDR3nt: TGCGCCAGCAGTGAGGCGCGACAGGTCGCGATACAGTTCTTC